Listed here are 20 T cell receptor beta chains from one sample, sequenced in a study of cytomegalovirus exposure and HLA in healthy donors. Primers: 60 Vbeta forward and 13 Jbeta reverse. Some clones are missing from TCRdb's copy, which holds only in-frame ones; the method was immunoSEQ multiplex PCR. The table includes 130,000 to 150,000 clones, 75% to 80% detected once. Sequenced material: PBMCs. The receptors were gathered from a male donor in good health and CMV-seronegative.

The CDR3 bases are TGCGCCAGCAGCCAAGGTGAAGGCGGCTCCTACGAGCAGTACTTC. Residues: CASSQGEGGSYEQYF. The V gene is TRBV4-3, the J gene TRBJ2-7; unclear D gene. Germline CDR1 is LGHNA and CDR2 is YSLEER. The CDR3 sequence is 15 residues long. V was trimmed by 1 base and J by 0 bases, leaving 10 bases between them.

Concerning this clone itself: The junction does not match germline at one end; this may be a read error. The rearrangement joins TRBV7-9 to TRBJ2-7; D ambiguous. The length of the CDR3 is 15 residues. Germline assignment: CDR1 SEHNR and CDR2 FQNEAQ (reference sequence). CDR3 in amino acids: CASSQEATPWHEQYF. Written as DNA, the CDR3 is TGCGCCAGCAGCCAAGAGGCGACCCCCTGGCACGAGCAGTACTTC.

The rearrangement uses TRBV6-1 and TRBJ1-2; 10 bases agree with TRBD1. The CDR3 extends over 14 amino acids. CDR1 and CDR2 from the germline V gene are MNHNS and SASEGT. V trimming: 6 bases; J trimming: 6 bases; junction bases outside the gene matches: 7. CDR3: CASRTGQGTDGYTF. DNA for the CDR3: TGTGCCAGCAGGACGGGACAGGGGACGGATGGCTACACCTTC.

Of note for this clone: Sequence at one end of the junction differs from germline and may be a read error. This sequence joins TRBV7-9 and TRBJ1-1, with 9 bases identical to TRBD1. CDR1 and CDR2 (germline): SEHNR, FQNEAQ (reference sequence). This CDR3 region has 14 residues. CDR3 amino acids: CSSSFGQGRTEAFF. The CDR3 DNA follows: TGTTCCAGCAGCTTTGGACAGGGGAGGACTGAAGCTTTCTTT.

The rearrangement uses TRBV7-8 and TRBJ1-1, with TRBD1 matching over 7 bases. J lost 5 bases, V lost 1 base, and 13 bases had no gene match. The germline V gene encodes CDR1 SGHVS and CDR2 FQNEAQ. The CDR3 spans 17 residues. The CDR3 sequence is CASSLGGNRGRGTEAFF. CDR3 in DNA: TGTGCCAGCAGCTTAGGGGGGAATAGGGGGCGCGGAACTGAAGCTTTCTTT.

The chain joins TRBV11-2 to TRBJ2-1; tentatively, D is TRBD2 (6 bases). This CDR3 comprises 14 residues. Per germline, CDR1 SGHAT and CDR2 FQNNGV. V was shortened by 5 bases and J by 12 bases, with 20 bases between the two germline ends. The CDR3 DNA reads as TGTGCCAGCAGCCCCGGCGGGACCGCAGCTGGGCAGTTCTTC. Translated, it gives CASSPGGTAAGQFF.

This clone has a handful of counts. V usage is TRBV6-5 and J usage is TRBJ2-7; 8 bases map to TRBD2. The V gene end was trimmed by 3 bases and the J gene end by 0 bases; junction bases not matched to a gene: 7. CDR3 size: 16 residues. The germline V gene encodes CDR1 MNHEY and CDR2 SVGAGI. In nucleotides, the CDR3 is TGTGCCAGCAGTTATTCACTAGCGGTCCCCTCCTACGAGCAGTACTTC. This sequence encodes CASSYSLAVPSYEQYF.

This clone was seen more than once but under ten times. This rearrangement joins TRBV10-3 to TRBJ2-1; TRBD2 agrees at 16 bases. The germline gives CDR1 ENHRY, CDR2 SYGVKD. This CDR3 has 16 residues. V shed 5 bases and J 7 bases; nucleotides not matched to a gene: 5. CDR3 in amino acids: CAISPGLAGGVNEQFF. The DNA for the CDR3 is TGTGCCATCAGTCCGGGACTAGCGGGAGGGGTGAATGAGCAGTTCTTC.

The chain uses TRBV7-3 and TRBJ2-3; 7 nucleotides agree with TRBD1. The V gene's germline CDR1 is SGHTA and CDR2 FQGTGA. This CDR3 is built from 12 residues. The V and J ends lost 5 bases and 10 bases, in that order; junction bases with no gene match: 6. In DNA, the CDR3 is TGTGCCAGCAGCACCCTCCAGGGGGCGCAGTATTTT. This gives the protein CASSTLQGAQYF.

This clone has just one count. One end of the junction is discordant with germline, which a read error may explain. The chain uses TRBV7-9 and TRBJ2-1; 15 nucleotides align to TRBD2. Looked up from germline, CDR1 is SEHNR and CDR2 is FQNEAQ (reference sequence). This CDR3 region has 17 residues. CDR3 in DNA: TGTTCCAGCAGCCCCCTTTGGACTAGCGGGAGGGCTGATGAGCAGTTCTTC. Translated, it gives CSSSPLWTSGRADEQFF.

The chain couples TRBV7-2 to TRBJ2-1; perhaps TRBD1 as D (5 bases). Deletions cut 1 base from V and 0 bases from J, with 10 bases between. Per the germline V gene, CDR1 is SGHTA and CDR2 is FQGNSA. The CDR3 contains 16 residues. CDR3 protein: CASSLGRGRSYNEQFF. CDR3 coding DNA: TGTGCCAGCAGCTTAGGTAGGGGCCGCTCCTACAATGAGCAGTTCTTC. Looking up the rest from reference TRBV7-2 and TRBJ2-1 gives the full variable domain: GAGVSQSPSNKVTEKGKDVELRCDPISGHTALYWYRQSLGQGLEFLIYFQGNSAPDKSGLPSDRFSAERTGGSVSTLTIQRTQQEDSAVYLCASSLGRGRSYNEQFFGPGTRLTVL.

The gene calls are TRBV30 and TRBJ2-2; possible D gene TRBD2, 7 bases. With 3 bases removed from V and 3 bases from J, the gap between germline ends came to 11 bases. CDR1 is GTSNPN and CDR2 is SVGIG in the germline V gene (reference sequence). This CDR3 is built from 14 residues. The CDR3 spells CAWSGGPDTGELFF. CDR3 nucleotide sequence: TGTGCCTGGAGCGGGGGGCCGGACACCGGGGAGCTGTTTTTT.

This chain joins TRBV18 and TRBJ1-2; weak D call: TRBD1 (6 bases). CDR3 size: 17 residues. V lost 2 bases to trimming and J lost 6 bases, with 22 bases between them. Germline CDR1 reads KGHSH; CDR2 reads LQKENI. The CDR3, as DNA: TGTGCCAGCTCACCAGACGTTGCCAGGGGTACTTCGAATGGCTACACCTTC. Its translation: CASSPDVARGTSNGYTF.

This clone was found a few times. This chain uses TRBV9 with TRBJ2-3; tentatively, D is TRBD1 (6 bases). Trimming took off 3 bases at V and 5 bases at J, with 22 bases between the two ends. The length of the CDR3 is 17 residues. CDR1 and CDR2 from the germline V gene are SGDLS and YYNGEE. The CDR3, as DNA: TGTGCCAGCAGCGGACGGAAACCGGGACAAATGGGAGATACGCAGTATTTT. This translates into CASSGRKPGQMGDTQYF. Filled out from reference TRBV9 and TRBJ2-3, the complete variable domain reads DSGVTQTPKHLITATGQRVTLRCSPRSGDLSVYWYQQSLDQGLQFLIQYYNGEERAKGNILERFSAQQFPDLHSELNLSSLELGDSALYFCASSGRKPGQMGDTQYFGPGTRLTVL.

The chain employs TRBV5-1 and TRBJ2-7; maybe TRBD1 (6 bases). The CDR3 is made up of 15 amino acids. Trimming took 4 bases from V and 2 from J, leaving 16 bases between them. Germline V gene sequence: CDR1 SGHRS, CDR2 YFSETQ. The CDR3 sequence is CASSLGHRDAYEQYF. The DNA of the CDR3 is TGCGCCAGCAGCCTGGGACACAGGGATGCCTACGAGCAGTACTTC.

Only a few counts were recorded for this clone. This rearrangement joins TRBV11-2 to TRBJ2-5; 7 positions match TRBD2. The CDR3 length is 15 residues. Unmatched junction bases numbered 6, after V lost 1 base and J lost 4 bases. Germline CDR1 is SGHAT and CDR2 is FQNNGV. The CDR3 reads CASSLVGGGLETQYF. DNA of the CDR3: TGTGCCAGCAGCTTAGTTGGGGGGGGACTAGAGACCCAGTACTTC.

The CDR3: CASSPLGVREKLFF. In DNA form, the CDR3 reads TGCGCCAGCAGCCCCCTCGGAGTCCGGGAAAAACTGTTTTTT. The chain couples TRBV4-1 to TRBJ1-4; D unclear. V lost 4 bases and J 8 bases, leaving 14 bases between the germline ends. The CDR3 sequence is 14 residues long. Per germline, CDR1 MGHRA and CDR2 YSYEKL.

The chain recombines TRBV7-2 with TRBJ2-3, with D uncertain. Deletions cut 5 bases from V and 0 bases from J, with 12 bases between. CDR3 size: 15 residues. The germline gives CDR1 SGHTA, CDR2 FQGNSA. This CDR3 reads CASSPRVLSTDTQYF. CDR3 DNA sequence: TGTGCCAGCAGCCCTCGGGTCCTGAGCACAGATACGCAGTATTTT.

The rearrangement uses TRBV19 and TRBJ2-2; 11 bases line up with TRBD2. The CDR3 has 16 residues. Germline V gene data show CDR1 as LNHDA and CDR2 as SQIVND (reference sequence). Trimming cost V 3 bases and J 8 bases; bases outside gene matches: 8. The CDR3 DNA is TGTGCCAGTAGTATCGACACTAGCGGGGGTTATGGGGAGCTGTTTTTT. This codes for CASSIDTSGGYGELFF.

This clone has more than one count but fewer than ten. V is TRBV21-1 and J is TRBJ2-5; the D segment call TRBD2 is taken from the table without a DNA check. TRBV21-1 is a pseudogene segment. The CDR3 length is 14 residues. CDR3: CASRATLSQETQYF. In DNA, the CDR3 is TGTGCCAGCAGAGCCACGCTTTCCCAAGAGACCCAGTACTTC.